Below, one T cell receptor beta chain is given with its context. The germline V gene encodes CDR1 LGHNA and CDR2 YNFKEQ. The CDR3 consists of 14 residues. Between the trimmed V and J ends, which lost 2 bases and 1 base, there was a span of 8 bases. Data came from immunoSEQ multiplex PCR; TCRdb stores just in-frame clones and leaves some out. The table shows fewer than 75,000 clones, with about 91% occurring only once. The data belong to a study of T cell changes during pregnancy in multiple sclerosis. The rearrangement links TRBV4-2 to TRBJ1-1, with D unclear. This clonotype was obtained from a female donor in good health, enrolled as a control in a pregnancy study. Sequenced material: peripheral blood, taken after pregnancy. This CDR3 reads CASSQTAPNTEAFF. DNA of the CDR3: TGTGCCAGCAGCCAAACAGCCCCGAACACTGAAGCTTTCTTT.